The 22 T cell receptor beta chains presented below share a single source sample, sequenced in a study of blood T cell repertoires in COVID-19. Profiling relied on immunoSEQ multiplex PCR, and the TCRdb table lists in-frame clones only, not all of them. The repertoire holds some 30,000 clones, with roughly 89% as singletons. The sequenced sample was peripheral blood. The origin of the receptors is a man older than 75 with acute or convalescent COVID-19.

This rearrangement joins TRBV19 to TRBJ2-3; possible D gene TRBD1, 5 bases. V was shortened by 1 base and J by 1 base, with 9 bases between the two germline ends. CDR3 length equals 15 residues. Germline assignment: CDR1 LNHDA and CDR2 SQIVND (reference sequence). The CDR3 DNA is TGTGCCAGTAGTATAGGCAGGGCTGGCACAGATACGCAGTATTTT. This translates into CASSIGRAGTDTQYF.

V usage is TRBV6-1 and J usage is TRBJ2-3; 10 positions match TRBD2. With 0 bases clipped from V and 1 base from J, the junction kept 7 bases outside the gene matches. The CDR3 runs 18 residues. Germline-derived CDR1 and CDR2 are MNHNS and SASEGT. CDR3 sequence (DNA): TGTGCCAGCAGTGAAGCGCTCAGCGGGAGGGGGGGCACAGATACGCAGTATTTT. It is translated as CASSEALSGRGGTDTQYF.

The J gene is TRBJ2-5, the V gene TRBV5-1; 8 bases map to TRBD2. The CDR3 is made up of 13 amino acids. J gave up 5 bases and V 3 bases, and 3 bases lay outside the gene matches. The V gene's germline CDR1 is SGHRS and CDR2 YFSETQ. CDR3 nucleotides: TGCGCCAGCAGCTCGGGAGGGTTGGAGACCCAGTACTTC. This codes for CASSSGGLETQYF.

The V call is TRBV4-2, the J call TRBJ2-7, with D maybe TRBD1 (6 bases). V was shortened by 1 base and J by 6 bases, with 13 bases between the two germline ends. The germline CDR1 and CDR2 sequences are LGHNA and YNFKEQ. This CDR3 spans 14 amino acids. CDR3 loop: CASSQGQAPGEQYF. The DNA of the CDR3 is TGTGCCAGCAGCCAAGGACAGGCCCCCGGCGAGCAGTACTTC.

CDR3 sequence reads: CASSYSTDLEAFF. The CDR3, as DNA: TGTGCCAGCAGTTACTCGACAGATCTAGAAGCTTTCTTT. The V call is TRBV6-5, the J call TRBJ1-1; D perhaps matches TRBD1 (5 bases). CDR1 is MNHEY, CDR2 SVGAGI, per germline. CDR3 length: 13 residues. Trimming pared 0 bases from V and 8 bases from J, leaving 10 bases between.

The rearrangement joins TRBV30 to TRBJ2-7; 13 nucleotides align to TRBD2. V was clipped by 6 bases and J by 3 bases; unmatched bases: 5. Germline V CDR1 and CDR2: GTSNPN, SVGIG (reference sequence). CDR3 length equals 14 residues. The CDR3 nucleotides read TGTGCCTGTCCAAGGACTAGCGGGAGCTACGAGCAGTACTTC. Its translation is CACPRTSGSYEQYF.

CDR3 sequence reads: CASSQAGQGGTEAFF. CDR3 bases: TGCGCCAGCAGCCAGGCGGGACAGGGGGGCACTGAAGCTTTCTTT. The rearrangement joins TRBV4-1 to TRBJ1-1, with 11 positions matching TRBD1. This CDR3 region has 15 residues. V trimming: 3 bases; J trimming: 4 bases; junction bases outside the gene matches: 4. Germline V gene lookup returns CDR1 MGHRA and CDR2 YSYEKL.

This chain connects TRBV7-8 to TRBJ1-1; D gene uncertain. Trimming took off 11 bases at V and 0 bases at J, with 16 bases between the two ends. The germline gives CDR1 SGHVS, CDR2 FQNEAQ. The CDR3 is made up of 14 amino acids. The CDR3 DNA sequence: TGTGCCCAACTGACGAGGGTCATGAACACTGAAGCTTTCTTT. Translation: CAQLTRVMNTEAFF.

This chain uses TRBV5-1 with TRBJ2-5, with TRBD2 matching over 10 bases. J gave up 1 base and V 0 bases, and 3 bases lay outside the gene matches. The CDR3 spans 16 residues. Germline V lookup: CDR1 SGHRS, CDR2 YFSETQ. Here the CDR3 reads CASSLVVAGGQETQYF. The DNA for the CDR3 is TGCGCCAGCAGCTTGGTAGTAGCGGGAGGCCAAGAGACCCAGTACTTC. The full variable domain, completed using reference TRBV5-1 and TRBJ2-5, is KAGVTQTPRYLIKTRGQQVTLSCSPISGHRSVSWYQQTPGQGLQFLFEYFSETQRNKGNFPGRFSGRQFSNSRSEMNVSTLELGDSALYLCASSLVVAGGQETQYFGPGTRLLVL.

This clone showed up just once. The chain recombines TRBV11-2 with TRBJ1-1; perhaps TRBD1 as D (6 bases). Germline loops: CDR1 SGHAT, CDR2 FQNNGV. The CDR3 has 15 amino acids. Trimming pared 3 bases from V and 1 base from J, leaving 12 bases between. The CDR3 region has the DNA TGTGCCAGCAGCTTCCGGGGGGCCTGGAACACTGAAGCTTTCTTT. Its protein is CASSFRGAWNTEAFF.

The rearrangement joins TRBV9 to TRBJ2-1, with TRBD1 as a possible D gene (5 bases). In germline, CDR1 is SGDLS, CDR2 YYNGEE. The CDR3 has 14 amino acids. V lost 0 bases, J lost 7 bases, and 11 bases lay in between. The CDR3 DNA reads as TGTGCCAGCAGCGTAGGGGGCTGGTGGAATGAGCAGTTCTTC. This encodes CASSVGGWWNEQFF.

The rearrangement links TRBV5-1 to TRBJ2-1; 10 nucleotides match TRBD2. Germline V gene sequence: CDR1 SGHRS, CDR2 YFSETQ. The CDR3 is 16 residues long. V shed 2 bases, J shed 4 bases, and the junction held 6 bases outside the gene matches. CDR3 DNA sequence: TGCGCCAGCAGCTTACATAGCGGGAGGAGGTACAATGAGCAGTTCTTC. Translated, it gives CASSLHSGRRYNEQFF.

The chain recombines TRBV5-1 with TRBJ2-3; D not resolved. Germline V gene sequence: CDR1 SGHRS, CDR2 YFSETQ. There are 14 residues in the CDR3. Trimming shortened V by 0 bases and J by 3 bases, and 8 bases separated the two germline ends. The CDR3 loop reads CASSLAERTDTQYF. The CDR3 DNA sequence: TGCGCCAGCAGCTTGGCCGAGAGGACAGATACGCAGTATTTT. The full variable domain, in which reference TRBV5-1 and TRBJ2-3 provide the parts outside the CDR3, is KAGVTQTPRYLIKTRGQQVTLSCSPISGHRSVSWYQQTPGQGLQFLFEYFSETQRNKGNFPGRFSGRQFSNSRSEMNVSTLELGDSALYLCASSLAERTDTQYFGPGTRLTVL.

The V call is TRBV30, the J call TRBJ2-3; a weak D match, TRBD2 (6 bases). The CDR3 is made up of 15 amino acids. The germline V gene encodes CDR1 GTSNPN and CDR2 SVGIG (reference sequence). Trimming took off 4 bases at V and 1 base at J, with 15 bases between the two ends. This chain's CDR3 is CAWIGPGDGTDTQYF. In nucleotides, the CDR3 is TGTGCCTGGATTGGGCCGGGAGACGGCACAGATACGCAGTATTTT.

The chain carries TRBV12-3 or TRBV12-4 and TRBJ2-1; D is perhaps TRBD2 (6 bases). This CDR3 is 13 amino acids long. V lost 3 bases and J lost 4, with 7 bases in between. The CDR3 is CASSFSGYNEQFF. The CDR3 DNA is TGTGCCAGCAGTTTCAGCGGGTACAATGAGCAGTTCTTC.

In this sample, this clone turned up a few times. The CDR3 DNA is TGTGCCAGCAGTTACTCGCCAGGGCGATGGACTGAAGCTTTCTTT. Its protein is CASSYSPGRWTEAFF. The chain joins TRBV6-5 to TRBJ1-1; a possible D gene is TRBD1 (5 bases). Germline CDR1 is MNHEY and CDR2 is SVGAGI. This CDR3 spans 15 amino acids. Between the trimmed V and J ends, which lost 0 bases and 5 bases, there was a span of 13 bases.

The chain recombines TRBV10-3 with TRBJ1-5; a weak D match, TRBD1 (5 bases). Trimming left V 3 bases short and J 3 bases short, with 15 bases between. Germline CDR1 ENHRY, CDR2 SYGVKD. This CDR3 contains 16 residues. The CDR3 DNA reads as TGTGCCATCAGTGACTCGGACAAAATGAACAATCAGCCCCAGCATTTT. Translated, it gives CAISDSDKMNNQPQHF.

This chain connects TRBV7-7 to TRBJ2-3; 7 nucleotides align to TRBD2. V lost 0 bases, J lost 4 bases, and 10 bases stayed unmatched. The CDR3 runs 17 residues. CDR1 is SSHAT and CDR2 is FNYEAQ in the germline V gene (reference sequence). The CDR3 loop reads CASSLASPGGGADTQYF. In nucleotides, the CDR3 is TGTGCCAGCAGCTTAGCCAGCCCGGGAGGAGGCGCAGATACGCAGTATTTT.

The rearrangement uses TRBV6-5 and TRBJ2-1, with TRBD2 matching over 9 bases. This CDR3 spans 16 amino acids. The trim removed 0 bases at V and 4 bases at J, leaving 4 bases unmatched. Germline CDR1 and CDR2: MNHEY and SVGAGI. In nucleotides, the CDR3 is TGTGCCAGCAGTTACTCGGCGGGAGGGCCTTACAATGAGCAGTTCTTC. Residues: CASSYSAGGPYNEQFF.

DNA of the CDR3: TGTGCCATCAGTGAGCCGGTCGATAACACTGAAGCTTTCTTT. This gives the protein CAISEPVDNTEAFF. The V call is TRBV10-3, the J call TRBJ1-1; no reliable D call. This CDR3 comprises 14 residues. Per the germline V gene, CDR1 is ENHRY and CDR2 is SYGVKD. Trimming shortened V by 2 bases and J by 2 bases, and 9 bases separated the two germline ends.

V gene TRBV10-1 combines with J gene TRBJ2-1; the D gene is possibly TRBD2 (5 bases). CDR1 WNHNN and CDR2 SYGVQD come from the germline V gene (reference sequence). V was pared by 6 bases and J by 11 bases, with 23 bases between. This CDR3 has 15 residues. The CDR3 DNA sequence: TGCGCCAGCAGCGGGATAGCCGGTCTAGAGGGCAAGCAGTTCTTC. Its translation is CASSGIAGLEGKQFF.

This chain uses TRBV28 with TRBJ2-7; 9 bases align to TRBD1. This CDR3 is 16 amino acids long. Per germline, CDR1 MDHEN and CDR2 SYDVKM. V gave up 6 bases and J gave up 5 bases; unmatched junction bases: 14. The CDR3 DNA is TGTGCCAGCAGCCCGTCCTCCGGGACAGGGTTCAACGAGCAGTACTTC. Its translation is CASSPSSGTGFNEQYF. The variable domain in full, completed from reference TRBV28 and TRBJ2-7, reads DVKVTQSSRYLVKRTGEKVFLECVQDMDHENMFWYRQDPGLGLRLIYFSYDVKMKEKGDIPEGYSVSREKKERFSLILESASTNQTSMYLCASSPSSGTGFNEQYFGPGTRLTVT.